Presented here are 14 T cell receptor beta chains from one specimen sequenced in a study of T cells in Graves' hyperthyroidism and ophthalmopathy. The TCR beta CDR3 regions underwent amplification using RNA transcripts as the source. HTBI primers were the set used in a first-round RT-PCR of the TCR CDR3. TCRdb reanalysed the multiplex PCR reads using MiXCR and keeps one entry per CDR3 protein. Of about 520,000 distinct CDR3 sequences listed, roughly 20% are singletons. The sequenced sample consisted of blood. The receptors come from a man younger than 35 with Graves' hyperthyroidism.

This clonotype occurred many times. The chain uses TRBV12-3 or TRBV12-4 and TRBJ1-2, with TRBD1 as a possible D gene (5 bases). The CDR3 extends over 14 amino acids. With 5 bases removed from V and 2 bases from J, the gap between germline ends came to 12 bases. The CDR3 region is CASSLTWGNYGYTF. In DNA form, the CDR3 reads TGTGCCAGCAGTCTGACCTGGGGGAACTATGGCTACACCTTC.

This clonotype was recorded a few times. The chain uses TRBV5-1 and TRBJ1-1; no reliable D call. From germline, CDR1 is SGHRS and CDR2 YFSETQ. The CDR3 extends over 16 amino acids. V shed 1 base and J shed 1 base, with 14 bases lying between them. The CDR3 is CASSLSSIQRNTEAFF. CDR3 DNA: TGCGCCAGCAGCTTGTCATCGATACAGCGGAACACTGAAGCTTTCTTT.

Many counts were recorded for this clonotype. The chain combines TRBV28 with TRBJ2-2; tentatively, D is TRBD1 (5 bases). Germline V gene sequence: CDR1 MDHEN, CDR2 SYDVKM. Trimming removed 3 bases at V and 7 bases at J, with 12 bases between. CDR3 size: 14 residues. The CDR3 DNA reads TGTGCCAGCAGTTTCGCAGGGTCGGGCGGGGAGCTGTTTTTT. As protein: CASSFAGSGGELFF.

Note on this clonotype: The missing conserved phenylalanine or tryptophan at the end of this CDR3 makes a read error likely. This chain connects TRBV12-3 or TRBV12-4 to TRBJ2-2; a weak D match, TRBD2 (6 bases). The CDR3 is 13 amino acids. The V and J ends lost 8 bases and 4 bases respectively, with 11 bases between them. CDR3 DNA sequence: TGTGCCAGCGGGGAGGTATTCACCGGGGAGCTGTTTCTT. Amino acids: CASGEVFTGELFL.

This clonotype was recorded many times. The chain links TRBV30 to TRBJ1-1, with TRBD1 matching over 7 bases. Germline V gene sequence: CDR1 GTSNPN, CDR2 SVGIG (reference sequence). V lost 0 bases and J lost 7; bases outside the gene matches: 5. CDR3 length equals 13 residues. Written as DNA, the CDR3 is TGTGCCTGGAGTGTCAGAACAGGGGATGAAGCTTTCTTT. Translation: CAWSVRTGDEAFF.

The gene calls are TRBV15 and TRBJ2-7; TRBD1 agrees at 9 bases. Germline V lookup: CDR1 LNHNV, CDR2 YYDKDF (reference sequence). Unmatched junction bases numbered 5, after V lost 2 bases and J lost 6 bases. This CDR3 is built from 14 residues. The CDR3 bases are TGTGCCACCAGCAGATTCTCACAGGGGGCCGAGCAGTACTTC. The encoded protein is CATSRFSQGAEQYF.

This clonotype came up many times. J is TRBJ1-1 and V is TRBV20-1; D possibly corresponds to TRBD1 (5 bases). There are 14 residues in the CDR3. Between the trimmed V and J ends, which lost 6 bases and 0 bases, there was a span of 14 bases. CDR1 is DFQATT and CDR2 is SNEGSKA in the germline V gene (reference sequence). This chain's CDR3 is CSARLSGLNTEAFF. The DNA of the CDR3 is TGCAGTGCCCGGTTGTCGGGACTGAACACTGAAGCTTTCTTT.

As to this clonotype: A read error may be the cause here, since a much bigger clone is one base away. The chain carries TRBV7-7 and TRBJ2-2; D is possibly TRBD1 or TRBD2 (5 bases each). The CDR3 consists of 15 residues. Germline CDR1 reads SSHAT; CDR2 reads FNYEAQ (reference sequence). The CDR3 reads CASSPGPLNTGELCF. In DNA form, the CDR3 reads TGTGCCAGCAGCCCAGGGCCCTTGAACACCGGGGAGCTGTGTTTT.

This clonotype was seen repeatedly, ten times or more. J is TRBJ2-5 and V is TRBV7-9; the D gene is possibly TRBD2 (7 bases). V was pared by 1 base and J by 5 bases, with 17 bases between. Germline values: CDR1 SEHNR, CDR2 FQNEAQ (reference sequence). This CDR3 region has 16 residues. CDR3 sequence (DNA): TGTGCCAGCAGCTTAGTCCCTGTCGCGGGGGCGGAGACCCAGTACTTC. Protein product: CASSLVPVAGAETQYF.

This clonotype was observed a few times. The CDR3 spells CASSGGRGRGYGETQYF. CDR3 sequence (DNA): TGTGCCAGCAGTGGGGGTAGAGGCAGGGGTTACGGAGAGACCCAGTACTTC. This chain uses TRBV2 with TRBJ2-5, with D perhaps TRBD1 (6 bases). V lost 4 bases and J 4 bases, leaving 22 bases between the germline ends. This CDR3 spans 17 amino acids. Germline CDR1 and CDR2: SNHLY and FYNNEI.

The chain carries TRBV5-1 and TRBJ2-6; D ambiguous. The CDR3 totals 15 residues. Germline values: CDR1 SGHRS, CDR2 YFSETQ. Trimming stripped 0 bases from V and 0 bases from J, with 4 bases between. The CDR3 sequence is CASSLGASGANVLTF. For the CDR3, the DNA is TGCGCCAGCAGCTTGGGAGCCTCTGGGGCCAACGTCCTGACTTTC.

The table lists this clonotype with many counts. This chain links TRBV11-2 with TRBJ2-7; 10 positions agree with TRBD1. V trimming: 5 bases; J trimming: 5 bases; junction bases outside the gene matches: 6. Germline lookup yields CDR1 SGHAT and CDR2 FQNNGV. This CDR3 comprises 14 residues. CDR3: CASSPGTGDHEQYF. The CDR3 nucleotides are TGTGCCAGCAGCCCCGGGACAGGGGATCACGAGCAGTACTTC.

This clonotype was detected ten times or more. The gene calls are TRBV30 and TRBJ2-7; possibly TRBD1 for D (6 bases). From germline, CDR1 is GTSNPN and CDR2 SVGIG (reference sequence). The CDR3 sequence is 15 residues long. V dropped 4 bases and J dropped 0 bases, with 16 bases sitting between them. The CDR3 here is CAWKIETGSSYEQYF. CDR3 in DNA: TGTGCCTGGAAGATAGAGACAGGCAGCTCCTACGAGCAGTACTTC.

In this sample, this clonotype turned up many times. The chain couples TRBV12-3 or TRBV12-4 to TRBJ1-5; no definite D call. Between the trimmed V and J ends, which lost 3 bases and 4 bases, there was a span of 10 bases. The CDR3 length is 14 residues. The CDR3 DNA is TGTGCCAGCAGTTTGTACTGGGGAAATCAGCCCCAGCATTTT. Protein sequence: CASSLYWGNQPQHF.